This T cell receptor beta chain stems from a study of beta chain features in type 1 diabetes listed by TCRdb under 2018. Concerning the study at large: Mean age, gender distribution, total cell number and subset yield did not differ between patients and healthy donors. Regulatory and stem cell-like memory subsets were obtained from only 8 patients and roughly eight healthy donors, while naive and central memory subsets were obtained from all 30 or so donors. A total of about 100 million sorted cells were examined across all samples, and RNA yield correlated strongly with the number of cells per subset. The study compared TCRB repertoires of sorted circulating CD4+ T cell subsets between recently diagnosed type 1 diabetes patients and matched healthy donors.

Overall results and qualifications from the work: PCR might favor shorter templates, but patient and control samples were amplified and corrected together, so any skew would affect both groups equally. Sequencing cDNA rather than genomic DNA could over-represent highly expressing activated cells, although activation and CD3 levels did not differ between groups. A moderate but significant shortening of TCRB CDR3 length was observed in type 1 diabetes patients in all four CD4+ subsets. Patients with type 1 diabetes made fewer insertions and deleted more nucleotides at VDJ recombination sites, implying thymic rearrangement abnormalities. The naive, central memory and regulatory TCRB repertoires appeared to resemble one another more closely among patients than among healthy donors. HLA sub-analyses involved small numbers of individuals, so any influence of HLA type on TCRB rearrangement remained unresolved.

As for this clone: Its antigen remains unidentified. The sample holds no much larger clone one base away, and base qualities are not on file.

The entire isolated RNA was reverse transcribed using the High Capacity cDNA Reverse Transcription Kit, and thus expressed TCRB transcripts were sequenced. Deep immunoSEQ sequencing was performed on naive, central memory and regulatory T cell samples, with an average of about 3.6 million total reads per sample. Sorted cells were lysed in RLT buffer and RNA was extracted with DNase-treated RNeasy Micro or Mini kits, depending on cell number. Each cell subset was processed separately to prevent cross-contamination, with patient and healthy donor samples processed together. Using the immunoSEQ multiplex PCR, TCRB sequences were amplified from cDNA into 87-bp fragments spanning the CDR3 region. Sequencing of the amplicons was done on the Illumina HiSeq platform. The authors processed their data as follows. Synthetic template baselines were used to correct PCR bias computationally, reads within Hamming distance 2 were collapsed together, and singletons that could not be merged were discarded. Reads were aligned against IMGT so that V, D and J genes, CDR3 length and insertions or deletions at six rearrangement sites could be assigned. Clonotype counts were normalized to sorted cell number within each subset before computing true diversity and Gini coefficients with the tcR R package. The overlap coefficient, calculated on TCRB nucleotide sequences, was used to quantify repertoire sharing. Out-of-frame TCRB sequences from naive cells were analyzed as a proxy for the pre-selection repertoire. TCRdb mirrors the immuneACCESS table, restricted to in-frame sequences. Some clones are absent from its copies; in checked studies, under half trace to an unresolved V gene, and the reason for the others is unknown. That table gives V, J and clone size, and the DNA gave D and trimming. In this sample the table shows a few hundred thousand clones, 14% of which occur a single time. Roughly 0.019% of the sample rests with the top ten.

CDR1 LNHNV and CDR2 YYDKDF are derived from the germline V gene (reference sequence). Including the terminal cysteine and phenylalanine, the CDR3 comprises 16 residues. The DNA shown is the 48-base CDR3, in frame from base 1. Trimming takes 1 base off V and 0 bases off J; junction bases not matched to a gene: 3. A single peripheral blood draw of roughly 0.11 L on average was collected from each donor into heparinised tubes. Using a panel that included CD45RO, CCR7, CD25, CD127, CD95 and CD27, naive, central memory, regulatory and stem cell-like memory CD4+ T cells were sorted on a BD FACSAria II. All sorted populations exceeded 95% purity. PBMCs were isolated immediately by Lymphoprep density gradient centrifugation and stained directly without culture. Samples were stained and sorted in pairs, with one healthy donor and one patient per experiment, so that batch effects were minimized.

The V and J segments used are TRBV15 and TRBJ2-1, and 7 junction bases match TRBD2. The sample comprised naive CD4+ T cells from blood. The cell subset or site label here, explained by the study, means: true naive CD4+ T cells. This receptor was identified in a man aged 25 to 40 with type 1 diabetes. At the DNA level, the sequence is TGTGCCACCAGCAGAGGCGGGAGCGGCTCCTACAATGAGCAGTTCTTC. Protein translation: CATSRGGSGSYNEQFF.